This is a list of T cell receptor beta chains from one sample in a study of post-analysis software for immune sequencing data. TCRdb processed the PCR reads anew with MiXCR; each CDR3 protein has one entry. The sample carries around 400,000 distinct CDR3 sequences, roughly 38% recorded once. Sequences were obtained from blood. Every receptor here comes from a girl aged 2-10 years with multiple sclerosis. Both conserved end residues are part of each CDR3. The D gene is left open where the match is weak. Size is omitted from some rows. Given values are once, few, many or a class for expanded clones.

D gene,clone size,J gene,V gene,CDR3 protein,CDR3 DNA
-,-,TRBJ2-7,TRBV28,CASSTRGRGSPYEQYF,TGTGCCAGCAGTACTCGCGGGCGCGGATCCCCCTACGAGCAGTACTTC
-,-,TRBJ2-7,TRBV20-1,CSARFNRYEQYF,TGCAGTGCTAGATTTAATCGCTACGAGCAGTACTTC
-,few,TRBJ1-5,TRBV25-1,CASSDINTGQPQHF,TGTGCCAGCAGTGACATTAATACCGGACAGCCCCAGCATTTT
-,-,TRBJ2-1,TRBV27,CASSLYLWTYNKQFF,TGTGCCAGCAGTTTATATCTTTGGACCTACAATAAGCAGTTCTTC
-,few,TRBJ2-3,TRBV24-1,CATSANLLTDTQYF,TGTGCCACCAGTGCTAACCTACTCACAGATACGCAGTATTTT
-,-,TRBJ2-1,TRBV20-1,CSARSPGLGVREQFF,TGCAGTGCTAGATCCCCGGGACTGGGGGTGCGTGAGCAGTTCTTC
TRBD2,-,TRBJ2-1,TRBV27,CASSRIFSGSSYNEQFF,TGTGCCAGCAGTCGGATATTTAGCGGGAGCTCCTACAATGAGCAGTTCTTC
-,-,TRBJ2-3,TRBV9,CASSPQVSDTQYF,TGTGCCAGCAGCCCCCAAGTTTCAGATACGCAGTATTTT
-,few,TRBJ1-1,TRBV7-9,CASSLVQGWAEAFF,TGTGCCAGCAGCTTAGTCCAGGGATGGGCTGAAGCTTTCTTT
TRBD1,-,TRBJ2-1,TRBV5-1,CASSLGTGRLGQFF,TGCGCCAGCAGCTTGGGGACAGGGAGGTTAGGGCAGTTCTTC
TRBD2,few,TRBJ2-1,TRBV12-3/TRBV12-4,CASSRPASGSNEQFF,TGTGCCAGCAGCCGCCCGGCTAGCGGGAGCAATGAGCAGTTCTTC
TRBD1,-,TRBJ2-1,TRBV27,CASSYGTGTGAFNEQFF,TGTGCCAGCAGCTATGGGACCGGGACAGGGGCCTTCAATGAGCAGTTCTTC
-,few,TRBJ2-1,TRBV19,CASKPDGAIYNEQFF,TGTGCCAGTAAACCAGACGGGGCTATCTACAATGAGCAGTTCTTC
-,few,TRBJ1-5,TRBV12-3/TRBV12-4,CASSLGAGHQPQHF,TGTGCCAGCAGTTTAGGGGCAGGTCATCAGCCCCAGCATTTT
-,-,TRBJ2-3,TRBV19,CASSKGADSGSTDTQYF,TGTGCCAGTAGTAAGGGGGCAGACAGCGGGAGCACAGATACGCAGTATTTT
TRBD2,-,TRBJ2-1,TRBV6-2/TRBV6-3,CASNPSVATGRNEQFF,TGTGCCAGCAATCCTTCTGTTGCTACCGGGAGGAATGAGCAGTTCTTC